These 19 T cell receptor beta chains were all obtained from the same sample, sequenced in a study of spatial heterogeneity in lung cancer. TCRdb reprocessed the 5' RACE reads via MiXCR and lists one record per CDR3 protein. The repertoire has almost 75,000 distinct CDR3 sequences, 13% of them found once; the top ten carry 7.2%. Time point defined: sample taken at primary tumor resection. Whole RNA was taken from tumor, nontumor lung or frozen PBMC; it was then sequenced unsorted. The material was PBMCs, obtained at surgery. The source of these receptors is a male donor with early-stage non-small cell lung cancer.

This clonotype was counted between two and nine times. The CDR3 bases are TGCAGTGCTAGATGGGACAGGGGGTTTAGAGACACTGAAGCTTTCTTT. It yields the protein CSARWDRGFRDTEAFF. J is TRBJ1-1 and V is TRBV20-1; 11 nucleotides match TRBD1. The CDR3 contains 16 residues. CDR1 DFQATT and CDR2 SNEGSKA come from the germline V gene (reference sequence). Trimming took 2 bases from V and 3 from J; bases not matched to a gene: 8.

This clonotype appeared many times. V usage is TRBV4-3 and J usage is TRBJ1-1, with D perhaps TRBD1 (5 bases). The CDR3 has 16 residues. CDR1 is LGHNA, CDR2 YSLEER, per germline. V was pared by 1 base and J by 3 bases, with 15 bases between. CDR3 sequence reads: CASSQVLGGLDTEAFF. The CDR3 DNA sequence: TGCGCCAGCAGCCAAGTCTTGGGGGGGTTGGACACTGAAGCTTTCTTT.

The V call is TRBV19, the J call TRBJ2-2, with D possibly TRBD1 on 5 matching bases. The CDR3 contains 14 residues. The germline V and J ends were trimmed by 7 bases and 0 bases, with 9 bases remaining between them. Germline CDR1 and CDR2: LNHDA and SQIVND (reference sequence). The DNA of the CDR3 is TGTGCCAGTATGGACACTCCGAACACCGGGGAGCTGTTTTTT. Protein sequence: CASMDTPNTGELFF.

This clonotype occurred a few times. The J gene is TRBJ2-7, the V gene TRBV12-3 or TRBV12-4; 8 bases agree with TRBD1. The CDR3 contains 13 residues. With V trimmed by 6 bases and J by 3 bases, 4 bases remained unmatched. The CDR3 is CASRKTGVYEQYF. CDR3 DNA: TGTGCCAGCAGGAAGACAGGGGTCTACGAGCAGTACTTC.

The chain is built from TRBV2 and TRBJ2-5, with D hard to call. This CDR3 is built from 14 residues. V lost 5 bases and J 7 bases, leaving 17 bases between the germline ends. Germline lookup yields CDR1 SNHLY and CDR2 FYNNEI. Here the CDR3 reads CASSPDSSAGTQYF. The CDR3, as DNA: TGTGCCAGCAGTCCTGACTCCTCTGCCGGGACCCAGTACTTC.

This clonotype came up many times. The chain uses TRBV7-2 and TRBJ2-1; TRBD1 agrees at 7 bases. CDR1 and CDR2 (germline): SGHTA, FQGNSA. The CDR3 loop spans 15 amino acids. Germline trimming cut 5 bases from V and 0 bases from J; bases unmatched to any gene: 4. The chain's CDR3 is CASSRGDSSYNEQFF. The CDR3 nucleotides are TGTGCCAGCAGCCGAGGGGACAGCTCCTACAATGAGCAGTTCTTC.

The CDR3 sequence: CSARNPLEGGGLYEQYF. CDR3 in DNA: TGCAGTGCTAGAAACCCCTTGGAGGGAGGGGGACTCTACGAGCAGTACTTC. J is TRBJ2-7 and V is TRBV20-1; maybe TRBD2 (7 bases). V lost 2 bases to trimming and J lost 3 bases, with 23 bases between them. From germline, CDR1 is DFQATT and CDR2 SNEGSKA (reference sequence). The CDR3 is 17 amino acids.

The chain has TRBV9 and TRBJ2-2; D may be TRBD2 (6 bases). The CDR3 runs to 18 residues. V was cut by 2 bases and J by 5 bases, with 22 bases left in between. Germline loops: CDR1 SGDLS, CDR2 YYNGEE. For the CDR3, the DNA is TGTGCCAGCAGCGTTCCCCTCGGAGGGAGAGTTGGTACCGGGGAGCTGTTTTTT. Residues: CASSVPLGGRVGTGELFF.

The chain combines TRBV19 with TRBJ1-5; no reliable D call. CDR3 length equals 12 residues. The V gene lost 2 bases and the J gene lost 6 bases, with 5 bases spanning the gap. Germline V gene data show CDR1 as LNHDA and CDR2 as SQIVND (reference sequence). CDR3: CASSISPQPQHF. The CDR3 DNA reads as TGTGCCAGTAGTATATCCCCTCAGCCCCAGCATTTT.

This clonotype has only a few counts. The CDR3: CASSLALYNEQFF. The CDR3 DNA reads TGTGCCAGCAGCCTGGCCCTTTACAATGAGCAGTTCTTC. V usage is TRBV7-2 and J usage is TRBJ2-1, with D unclear. Trimming took off 5 bases at V and 4 bases at J, with 9 bases between the two ends. Germline V gene data show CDR1 as SGHTA and CDR2 as FQGNSA. CDR3 length: 13 residues.

This clonotype was counted a few times. The V and J genes are TRBV6-1 and TRBJ1-2; D gene ambiguous. Trimming took off 1 base at V and 4 bases at J, with 16 bases between the two ends. The CDR3 totals 16 residues. Germline V gene lookup returns CDR1 MNHNS and CDR2 SASEGT. The CDR3 nucleotides are TGTGCCAGCAGTGAAGTTGGCGGAAGGTCCCCCTATGGCTACACCTTC. Translating it yields CASSEVGGRSPYGYTF.

V and J are TRBV4-3 and TRBJ1-1; D not certain. There are 16 residues in the CDR3. Germline values: CDR1 LGHNA, CDR2 YSLEER. The V gene lost 1 base and the J gene lost 7 bases, with 19 bases spanning the gap. The CDR3 is CASSQGWGGKIDEAFF. CDR3 DNA sequence: TGCGCCAGCAGCCAAGGCTGGGGAGGGAAGATTGATGAAGCTTTCTTT.

The chain couples TRBV5-1 to TRBJ2-5; TRBD1 matches 7 bases. V was pared by 4 bases and J by 2 bases, with 8 bases of the junction left unmatched. Germline V gene sequence: CDR1 SGHRS, CDR2 YFSETQ. This CDR3 comprises 15 residues. Here the CDR3 DNA reads TGCGCCAGCAGCCGGGAAGACAGGGTTCAAGAGACCCAGTACTTC. It is translated as CASSREDRVQETQYF.

This clonotype came up a few times. The chain combines TRBV28 with TRBJ1-1; 9 bases are shared with TRBD1. Per the germline V gene, CDR1 is MDHEN and CDR2 is SYDVKM. The CDR3 is 13 amino acids. The V segment lost 7 bases and the J segment 3 bases; nucleotides outside the gene matches: 3. The CDR3 DNA follows: TGTGCCAGCAAACGGACAGGGGACACTGAAGCTTTCTTT. Translated, it gives CASKRTGDTEAFF.

This chain uses TRBV7-6 with TRBJ2-3; the match to TRBD2 covers 10 bases. Looked up from germline, CDR1 is SGHVS and CDR2 is FNYEAQ. V gave up 1 base and J gave up 4 bases; unmatched junction bases: 11. This CDR3 has 18 residues. The CDR3 is CASSLEGLADTVADTQYF. The CDR3 bases are TGTGCCAGCAGCTTAGAAGGACTAGCGGATACGGTCGCAGATACGCAGTATTTT.

The V and J genes are TRBV12-3 or TRBV12-4 and TRBJ2-2; D might be TRBD2 (5 bases). The V gene lost 10 bases and the J gene lost 4 bases, with 13 bases spanning the gap. The CDR3 extends over 13 amino acids. CDR3 nucleotides: TGTGCCACCCGGGGAGTCCCCACCGGGGAGCTGTTTTTT. Protein: CATRGVPTGELFF.

V usage is TRBV18 and J usage is TRBJ2-7; D gene uncertain. V lost 3 bases and J lost 1, with 10 bases in between. CDR3 size: 14 residues. Germline values: CDR1 KGHSH, CDR2 LQKENI. The CDR3 reads CASSPDIISYEQYF. CDR3 DNA: TGTGCCAGCTCACCCGACATAATTTCCTACGAGCAGTACTTC.

This CDR3 reads CATSSDRMTSNQPQHF. The CDR3 nucleotides read TGTGCCACCAGCAGCGACAGAATGACTAGCAATCAGCCCCAGCATTTT. This sequence joins TRBV15 and TRBJ1-5; tentatively, D is TRBD1 (5 bases). The germline V and J ends were trimmed by 3 bases and 0 bases, with 12 bases remaining between them. The CDR3 is 16 amino acids. Germline V gene sequence: CDR1 LNHNV, CDR2 YYDKDF (reference sequence).

The chain uses TRBV2 and TRBJ1-1, with D possibly TRBD1 on 6 matching bases. CDR1 and CDR2 from the germline V gene are SNHLY and FYNNEI. CDR3 length equals 14 residues. V lost 6 bases to trimming and J lost 2 bases, with 13 bases between them. The CDR3 reads CASRGRTANTEAFF. The CDR3 nucleotides are TGTGCCAGCAGGGGTCGGACAGCCAACACTGAAGCTTTCTTT.